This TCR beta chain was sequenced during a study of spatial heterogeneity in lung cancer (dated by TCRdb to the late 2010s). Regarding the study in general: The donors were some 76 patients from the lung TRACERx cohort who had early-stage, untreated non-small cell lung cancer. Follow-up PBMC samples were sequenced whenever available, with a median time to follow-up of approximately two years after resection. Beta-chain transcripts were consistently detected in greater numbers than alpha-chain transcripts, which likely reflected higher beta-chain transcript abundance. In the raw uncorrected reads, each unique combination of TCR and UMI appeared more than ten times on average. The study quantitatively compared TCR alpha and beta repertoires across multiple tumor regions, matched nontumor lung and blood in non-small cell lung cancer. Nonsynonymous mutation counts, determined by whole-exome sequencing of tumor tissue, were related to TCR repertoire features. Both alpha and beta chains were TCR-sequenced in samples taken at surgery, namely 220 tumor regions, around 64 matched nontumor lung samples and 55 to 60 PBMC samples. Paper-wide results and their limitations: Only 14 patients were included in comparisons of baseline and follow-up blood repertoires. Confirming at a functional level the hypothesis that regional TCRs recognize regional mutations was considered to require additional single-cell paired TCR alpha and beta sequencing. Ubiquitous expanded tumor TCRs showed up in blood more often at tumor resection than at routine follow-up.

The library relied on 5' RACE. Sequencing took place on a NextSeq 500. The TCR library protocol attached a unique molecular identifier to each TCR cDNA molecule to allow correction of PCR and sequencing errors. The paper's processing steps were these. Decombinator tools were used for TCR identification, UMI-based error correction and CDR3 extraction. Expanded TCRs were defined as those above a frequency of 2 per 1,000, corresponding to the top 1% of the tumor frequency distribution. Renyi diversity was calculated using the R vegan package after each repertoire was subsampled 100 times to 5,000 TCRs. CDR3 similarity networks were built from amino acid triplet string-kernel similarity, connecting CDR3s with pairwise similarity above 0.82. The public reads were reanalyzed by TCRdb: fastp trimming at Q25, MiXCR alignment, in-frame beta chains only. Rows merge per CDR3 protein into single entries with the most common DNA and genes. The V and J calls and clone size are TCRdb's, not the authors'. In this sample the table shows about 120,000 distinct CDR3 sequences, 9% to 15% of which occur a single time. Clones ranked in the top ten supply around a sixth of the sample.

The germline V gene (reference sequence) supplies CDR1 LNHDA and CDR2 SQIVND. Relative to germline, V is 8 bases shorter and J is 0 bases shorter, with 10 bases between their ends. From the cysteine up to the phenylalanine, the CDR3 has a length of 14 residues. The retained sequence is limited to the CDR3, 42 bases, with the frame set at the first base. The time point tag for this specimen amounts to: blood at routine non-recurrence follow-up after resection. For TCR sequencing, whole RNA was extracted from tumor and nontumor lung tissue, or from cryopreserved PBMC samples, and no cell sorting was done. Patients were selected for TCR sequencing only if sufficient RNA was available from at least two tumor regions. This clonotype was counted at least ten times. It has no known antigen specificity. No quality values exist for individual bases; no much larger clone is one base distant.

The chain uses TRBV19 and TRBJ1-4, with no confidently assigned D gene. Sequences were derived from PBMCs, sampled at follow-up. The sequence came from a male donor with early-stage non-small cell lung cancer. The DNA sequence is TGTGCCAGTGGAGGCGGCGCAACTAATGAAAAACTGTTTTTT. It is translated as CASGGGATNEKLFF.